The rows below give T cell receptor beta chains drawn from one sample of a study of a mutant IDH1 vaccine in newly diagnosed glioma. Sequencing was performed with immunoSEQ multiplex PCR; in TCRdb, only in-frame clones are kept and a portion is missing. The sample carries some 50,000 clones, roughly 90% recorded once. Sequencing used PBMCs, obtained from a glioma patient treated with radiotherapy, temozolomide or both. All receptors derive from a man aged 40-50 years with glioma. Each CDR3 is given with its conserved first and last residue. The D gene is left open where the match is weak. Expanded clones are given a class, and other clones once, few, many or no size at all.

V: TRBV7-6
J: TRBJ2-3
D: .
size: .
length: 14
CDR3: CASSRNIGPDTQYF
DNA: TGTGCCAGCAGCCGAAATATTGGGCCAGATACGCAGTATTTT

V: TRBV27
J: TRBJ2-7
D: .
size: .
length: 15
CDR3: CASSSVGLSSHEQYF
DNA: TGTGCCAGCAGTTCGGTAGGGCTATCCAGCCACGAGCAGTACTTC

V: TRBV5-4
J: TRBJ1-1
D: TRBD1
size: .
length: 16
CDR3: CASSFYAGGLNTEAFF
DNA: TGTGCCAGCAGCTTTTACGCAGGGGGATTGAACACTGAAGCTTTCTTT

V: TRBV20-1
J: TRBJ2-7
D: .
size: .
length: 11
CDR3: CSALMGSEQYF
DNA: TGCAGTGCCCTAATGGGGAGCGAGCAGTACTTC

V: TRBV9
J: TRBJ1-2
D: .
size: .
length: 14
CDR3: CASSVVSASRGYTF
DNA: TGTGCCAGCAGCGTAGTGTCGGCATCAAGAGGCTACACCTTC

V: TRBV6-6
J: TRBJ2-2
D: .
size: .
length: 14
CDR3: CASSPRGESGELFF
DNA: TGTGCCAGCAGTCCCAGAGGGGAATCCGGGGAGCTGTTTTTT

V: TRBV5-5
J: TRBJ2-7
D: TRBD2
size: .
length: 13
CDR3: CASSRREGYEQYF
DNA: TGTGCCAGCAGCCGGCGGGAGGGGTACGAGCAGTACTTC

V: TRBV10-3
J: TRBJ1-2
D: .
size: .
length: 12
CDR3: CAISEPVYGYTF
DNA: TGTGCCATCAGTGAGCCAGTCTATGGCTACACCTTC

V: TRBV7-2
J: TRBJ2-1
D: TRBD2
size: .
length: 15
CDR3: CASRKAGSSYNEQFF
DNA: TGTGCCAGCAGGAAAGCGGGGAGCTCCTACAATGAGCAGTTCTTC

V: TRBV2
J: TRBJ2-3
D: .
size: .
length: 15
CDR3: CARRKGGAGTDTQYF
DNA: TGTGCCAGGCGCAAGGGGGGGGCAGGCACAGATACGCAGTATTTT

V: TRBV10-3
J: TRBJ2-3
D: .
size: .
length: 16
CDR3: CAITARGGTSTDTQYF
DNA: TGTGCCATCACCGCCCGGGGCGGGACTAGCACAGATACGCAGTATTTT

V: TRBV7-8
J: TRBJ1-2
D: TRBD1
size: few
length: 15
CDR3: CASSLLGGQVAGYTF
DNA: TGTGCCAGCAGCTTATTGGGGGGACAGGTTGCTGGCTACACCTTC

V: TRBV6-5
J: TRBJ2-2
D: TRBD1
size: once
length: 15
CDR3: CASARDRGNTGELFF
DNA: TGTGCCAGCGCCCGGGACAGGGGTAACACCGGGGAGCTGTTTTTT

V: TRBV5-1
J: TRBJ1-5
D: .
size: .
length: 13
CDR3: CASSLGDNQPQHF
DNA: TGCGCCAGCAGCTTGGGGGACAATCAGCCCCAGCATTTT

V: TRBV18
J: TRBJ1-5
D: .
size: .
length: 15
CDR3: CASSPEMGGGQPQHF
DNA: TGTGCCAGCTCACCAGAGATGGGGGGCGGTCAGCCCCAGCATTTT

V: TRBV7-9
J: TRBJ2-7
D: .
size: .
length: 15
CDR3: CASSLGAGTGGEQYF
DNA: TGTGCCAGCAGCTTAGGGGCCGGGACGGGCGGCGAGCAGTACTTC

V: TRBV23-1
J: TRBJ2-3
D: .
size: .
length: 14
CDR3: CASRRGQGTDTQYF
DNA: TGCGCCAGCAGGCGGGGGCAGGGCACAGATACGCAGTATTTT

V: TRBV7-2
J: TRBJ2-5
D: TRBD1
size: .
length: 14
CDR3: CASSLTGGQETQYF
DNA: TGTGCCAGCAGCTTGACAGGGGGGCAAGAGACCCAGTACTTC

V: TRBV18
J: TRBJ2-1
D: .
size: .
length: 12
CDR3: CASSPQYNEQFF
DNA: TGTGCCAGCTCACCACAGTACAATGAGCAGTTCTTC

V: TRBV4-2
J: TRBJ2-3
D: TRBD2
size: .
length: 15
CDR3: CASSQGEGYEDTQYF
DNA: TGTGCCAGCAGCCAGGGGGAGGGTTATGAAGATACGCAGTATTTT

V: TRBV27
J: TRBJ2-2
D: .
size: .
length: 14
CDR3: CASSYFAATGELFF
DNA: TGTGCCAGCAGTTACTTTGCCGCAACCGGGGAGCTGTTTTTT

V: TRBV6-1
J: TRBJ2-5
D: .
size: .
length: 16
CDR3: CASSEGFSGIQETQYF
DNA: TGTGCCAGCAGTGAAGGATTTAGCGGTATACAAGAGACCCAGTACTTC

V: TRBV5-1
J: TRBJ2-7
D: .
size: .
length: 15
CDR3: CASSLSPRTLGEQYF
DNA: TGCGCCAGCAGCTTATCCCCTCGGACTCTCGGGGAGCAGTACTTC

V: TRBV2
J: TRBJ2-5
D: .
size: .
length: 14
CDR3: CANKRLIPRETQYF
DNA: TGTGCCAACAAACGACTAATTCCCCGGGAGACCCAGTACTTC

V: TRBV19
J: TRBJ2-7
D: TRBD2
size: .
length: 15
CDR3: CASSPIAGGSYEQYF
DNA: TGTGCCAGTAGTCCCATAGCGGGAGGGTCCTACGAGCAGTACTTC

V: TRBV5-4
J: TRBJ2-7
D: .
size: .
length: 14
CDR3: CASSGGDSPYEQYF
DNA: TGTGCCAGCAGCGGGGGGGACAGCCCCTACGAGCAGTACTTC

V: TRBV5-1
J: TRBJ2-3
D: TRBD1
size: .
length: 15
CDR3: CASSFGQGAGDTQYF
DNA: TGCGCCAGCAGCTTTGGTCAGGGGGCCGGAGATACGCAGTATTTT

V: TRBV29-1
J: TRBJ2-5
D: .
size: .
length: 12
CDR3: CSGIDSGETQYF
DNA: TGCAGCGGTATCGACTCCGGGGAGACCCAGTACTTC

V: TRBV2
J: TRBJ2-5
D: TRBD2
size: .
length: 14
CDR3: CASRGGWGRETQYF
DNA: TGTGCCAGCAGGGGAGGGTGGGGGAGAGAGACCCAGTACTTC

V: TRBV19
J: TRBJ2-3
D: .
size: .
length: 16
CDR3: CASSIDPGTSTDTQYF
DNA: TGTGCCAGTAGTATAGACCCTGGGACTAGCACAGATACGCAGTATTTT

V: TRBV10-3
J: TRBJ2-1
D: .
size: .
length: 12
CDR3: CAISAMDNEQFF
DNA: TGTGCCATCAGCGCCATGGACAATGAGCAGTTCTTC

V: TRBV18
J: TRBJ1-5
D: .
size: .
length: 15
CDR3: CASSPVGQGDQPQHF
DNA: TGTGCCAGCTCACCCGTTGGGCAGGGTGACCAGCCCCAGCATTTT

V: TRBV5-1
J: TRBJ2-3
D: .
size: .
length: 14
CDR3: CASSLALGADTQYF
DNA: TGCGCCAGCAGCTTGGCCTTAGGGGCAGATACGCAGTATTTT

V: TRBV7-2
J: TRBJ2-3
D: .
size: .
length: 15
CDR3: CASSLAPRDTDTQYF
DNA: TGTGCCAGCAGCTTAGCCCCTAGAGACACAGATACGCAGTATTTT

V: TRBV12-5
J: TRBJ2-1
D: .
size: .
length: 13
CDR3: CASGQSLRGEQFF
DNA: TGTGCTAGTGGTCAGAGTTTAAGGGGTGAGCAGTTCTTC

V: TRBV4-2
J: TRBJ2-7
D: .
size: .
length: 14
CDR3: CASSPRLESYEQYF
DNA: TGTGCCAGCAGCCCCCGACTGGAGAGCTACGAGCAGTACTTC

V: TRBV7-9
J: TRBJ2-7
D: TRBD1
size: .
length: 14
CDR3: CASSLTGGSYEQYF
DNA: TGTGCCAGCAGCTTAACAGGGGGTTCCTACGAGCAGTACTTC

V: TRBV18
J: TRBJ2-1
D: TRBD1
size: .
length: 14
CDR3: CASSPRDRGNEQFF
DNA: TGTGCCAGCTCACCTCGGGACAGGGGCAATGAGCAGTTCTTC

V: TRBV4-2
J: TRBJ1-5
D: .
size: once
length: 15
CDR3: CASSQDKRGNQPQHF
DNA: TGTGCCAGCAGCCAAGATAAGAGGGGCAATCAGCCCCAGCATTTT

V: TRBV7-2
J: TRBJ2-7
D: .
size: .
length: 15
CDR3: CASSNTPGGSYEQYF
DNA: TGTGCCAGCAGCAACACCCCGGGTGGGTCCTACGAGCAGTACTTC

V: TRBV2
J: TRBJ2-1
D: .
size: .
length: 14
CDR3: CASKWAGSYNEQFF
DNA: TGTGCCAGCAAGTGGGCAGGCTCCTACAATGAGCAGTTCTTC

V: TRBV15
J: TRBJ2-7
D: .
size: .
length: 15
CDR3: CATSGDRQGGYEQYF
DNA: TGTGCCACCAGCGGAGACCGACAGGGAGGCTACGAGCAGTACTTC

V: TRBV9
J: TRBJ1-1
D: TRBD1
size: .
length: 15
CDR3: CASSVADRGWTEAFF
DNA: TGTGCCAGCAGCGTAGCTGACAGGGGATGGACTGAAGCTTTCTTT

V: TRBV6-5
J: TRBJ1-5
D: TRBD1
size: .
length: 13
CDR3: CASSGQGVQPQHF
DNA: TGTGCCAGCAGTGGACAGGGGGTTCAGCCCCAGCATTTT

V: TRBV7-2
J: TRBJ2-4
D: TRBD2
size: .
length: 14
CDR3: CASERERGMNIQYF
DNA: TGTGCCAGCGAGCGGGAGCGGGGTATGAACATTCAGTACTTC

V: TRBV7-2
J: TRBJ2-1
D: .
size: .
length: 15
CDR3: CASSLWSGRYNEQFF
DNA: TGTGCCAGCAGCTTATGGTCCGGGCGATACAATGAGCAGTTCTTC